A single sample is the source of the 11 T cell receptor beta chains below, sequenced in a study of CD8 T cells in ankylosing spondylitis. These receptors lack a known antigen. MiXCR was run by TCRdb on the 5' RACE reads, yielding one entry per CDR3 protein. There are approximately 220,000 distinct CDR3 sequences in the sample; around 16% occur only once, and about two fifths lies in the top ten. The study's findings and limits: Blood from ankylosing spondylitis patients appeared to carry a characteristic roughly 8-variant TCR beta motif.

Sequenced input: blood, either unsorted or a sorted T cell fraction (not recorded which). All receptors derive from a male donor with ankylosing spondylitis.

The gene calls are TRBV5-6 and TRBJ2-5, with TRBD1 identical over 7 bases. CDR3 length: 14 amino acids. V gave up 3 bases and J gave up 2 bases; unmatched junction bases: 4. Germline CDR1 reads SGHDT; CDR2 reads YYEEEE. The CDR3: CASSWGTVQETQYF. CDR3 nucleotides: TGTGCCAGCAGCTGGGGGACAGTACAAGAGACCCAGTACTTC. The full variable domain, rest sourced from reference TRBV5-6 and TRBJ2-5, is DAGVTQSPTHLIKTRGQQVTLRCSPKSGHDTVSWYQQALGQGPQFIFQYYEEEERQRGNFPDRFSGHQFPNYSSELNVNALLLGDSALYLCASSWGTVQETQYFGPGTRLLVL.

This clonotype was seen only a few times. This sequence joins TRBV7-6 and TRBJ2-1, with D possibly called TRBD1 or TRBD2 (6 bases each). The CDR3 has 16 residues. V was shortened by 0 bases and J by 3 bases, with 12 bases between the two germline ends. Germline V gene sequence: CDR1 SGHVS, CDR2 FNYEAQ. CDR3 coding DNA: TGTGCCAGCAGCTTAGCGATTAGGGGGGACTACAATGAGCAGTTCTTC. Its protein product is CASSLAIRGDYNEQFF.

In its sample, this clonotype was seen a few times. This chain joins TRBV5-6 and TRBJ1-4, with D uncertain. The germline CDR1 and CDR2 sequences are SGHDT and YYEEEE. The V and J ends lost 2 bases and 11 bases respectively, with 25 bases between them. This CDR3 has 17 residues. CDR3 DNA sequence: TGTGCCAGCAGCTTTTCTGGGTTTGGGCATTCGCGTTGGAAACTGTTTTTT. Its translation is CASSFSGFGHSRWKLFF.

This clonotype occurred a few times. The V and J genes are TRBV4-1 and TRBJ2-1; no clear D gene. Germline V gene data show CDR1 as MGHRA and CDR2 as YSYEKL. V was shortened by 3 bases and J by 5 bases, with 8 bases between the two germline ends. CDR3 length equals 13 residues. This CDR3 reads CASSQSPNNEQFF. CDR3 sequence (DNA): TGCGCCAGCAGCCAGTCTCCCAACAATGAGCAGTTCTTC.

CDR3 sequence reads: CSARPHNQPQHF. CDR3 in DNA: TGCAGTGCTAGACCCCACAATCAGCCCCAGCATTTT. The chain is built from TRBV20-1 and TRBJ1-5; no clear D gene. V lost 2 bases and J 3 bases, leaving 5 bases between the germline ends. Germline lookup yields CDR1 DFQATT and CDR2 SNEGSKA (reference sequence). The CDR3 runs to 12 residues.

The chain combines TRBV10-3 with TRBJ1-1; TRBD1 matches 8 bases. V dropped 3 bases and J dropped 0; count of bases not matched to a gene: 3. This CDR3 is built from 15 residues. CDR1 and CDR2 from the germline V gene are ENHRY and SYGVKD. In nucleotides, the CDR3 is TGTGCCATCAGTGAAGGGACAGGCGTGAACACTGAAGCTTTCTTT. Encoded protein: CAISEGTGVNTEAFF.

The chain has TRBV7-9 and TRBJ2-5; tentatively, D is TRBD1 (6 bases). Germline CDR1 reads SEHNR; CDR2 reads FQNEAQ (reference sequence). V lost 6 bases and J lost 3, with 11 bases in between. The CDR3 sequence is 13 residues long. The CDR3, as DNA: TGTGCCAGCAGGTGGGCAGGGGAAGAGACCCAGTACTTC. It encodes CASRWAGEETQYF.

This clonotype was observed at least ten times. The junction departs from germline at one end; a sequencing error may be responsible. The V and J genes are TRBV5-6 and TRBJ2-1; D call uncertain. The V gene's germline CDR1 is SGHDT and CDR2 YYEEEE. The CDR3 length is 13 residues. The CDR3 DNA reads TGTGCCAGCAGTTTGGGCTCCTACAATGAGCAGTTCTTC. It specifies CASSLGSYNEQFF.

To note about this clonotype: One end of the junction varies from germline; a read error may be responsible. The V and J genes are TRBV29-1 and TRBJ1-4; D uncertain. The CDR3 totals 14 residues. Germline lookup yields CDR1 SQVTM and CDR2 ANQGSEA. The CDR3 region is CSVEAPEENEKLFF. The DNA for the CDR3 is TGCAGCGTAGAAGCCCCCGAGGAGAATGAAAAACTGTTTTTT.

This clonotype has more than one count but fewer than ten. The chain combines TRBV27 with TRBJ2-1; tentatively, D is TRBD2 (6 bases). V lost 4 bases and J lost 3, with 13 bases in between. CDR1 and CDR2 (germline): MNHEY, SMNVEV (reference sequence). This CDR3 comprises 15 residues. DNA of the CDR3: TGTGCCAGCAGTTCCCGGGACTCCAGCTACAATGAGCAGTTCTTC. Its protein product is CASSSRDSSYNEQFF.

Ten or more counts support this clonotype. The chain joins TRBV4-3 to TRBJ2-1; TRBD1 or TRBD2 may be the D gene (5 bases each). The CDR3 has 15 amino acids. The V gene's germline CDR1 is LGHNA and CDR2 YSLEER. Trimming left V 0 bases short and J 8 bases short, with 14 bases between. The CDR3 region is CASSQELGDVDEQFF. CDR3 coding DNA: TGCGCCAGCAGCCAAGAGTTGGGGGACGTGGATGAGCAGTTCTTC.